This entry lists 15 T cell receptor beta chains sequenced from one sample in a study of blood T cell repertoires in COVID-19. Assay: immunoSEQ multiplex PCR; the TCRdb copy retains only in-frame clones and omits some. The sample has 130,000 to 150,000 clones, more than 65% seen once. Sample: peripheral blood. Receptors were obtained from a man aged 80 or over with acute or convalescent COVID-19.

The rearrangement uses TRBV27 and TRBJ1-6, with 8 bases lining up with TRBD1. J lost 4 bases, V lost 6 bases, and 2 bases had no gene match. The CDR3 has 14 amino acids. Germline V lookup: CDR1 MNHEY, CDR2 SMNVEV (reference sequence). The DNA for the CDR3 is TGTGCCAGCAGGGGACAGGCATATAATTCACCCCTCCACTTT. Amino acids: CASRGQAYNSPLHF.

CDR3 region: CASSAQLTGNTGELFF. DNA of the CDR3: TGTGCCAGCAGTGCTCAACTCACAGGGAACACCGGGGAGCTGTTTTTT. This chain connects TRBV2 to TRBJ2-2, with TRBD1 as a possible D gene (5 bases). Germline assignment: CDR1 SNHLY and CDR2 FYNNEI. The CDR3 contains 16 residues. Trimming stripped 4 bases from V and 1 base from J, with 13 bases between.

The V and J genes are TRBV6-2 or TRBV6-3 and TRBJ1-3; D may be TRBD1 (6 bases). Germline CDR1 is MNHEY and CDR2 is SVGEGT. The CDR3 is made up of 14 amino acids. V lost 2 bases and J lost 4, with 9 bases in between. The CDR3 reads CASSYGQQGNTIYF. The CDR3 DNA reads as TGTGCCAGCAGTTACGGACAGCAAGGAAACACCATATATTTT.

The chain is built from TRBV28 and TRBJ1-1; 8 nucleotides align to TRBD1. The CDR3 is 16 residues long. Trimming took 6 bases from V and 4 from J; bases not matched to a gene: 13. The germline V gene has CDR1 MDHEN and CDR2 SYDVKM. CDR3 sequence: CASRSREQGEGTEAFF. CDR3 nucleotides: TGTGCCAGCAGGTCACGAGAACAGGGGGAGGGCACTGAAGCTTTCTTT.

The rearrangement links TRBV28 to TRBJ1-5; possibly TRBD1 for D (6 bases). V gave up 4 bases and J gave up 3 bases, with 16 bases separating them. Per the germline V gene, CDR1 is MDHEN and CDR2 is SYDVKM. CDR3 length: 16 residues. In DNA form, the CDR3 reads TGTGCCAGCAGTTCCGGATGGGGGGGCCTCAATCAGCCCCAGCATTTT. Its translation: CASSSGWGGLNQPQHF. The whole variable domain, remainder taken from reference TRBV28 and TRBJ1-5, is DVKVTQSSRYLVKRTGEKVFLECVQDMDHENMFWYRQDPGLGLRLIYFSYDVKMKEKGDIPEGYSVSREKKERFSLILESASTNQTSMYLCASSSGWGGLNQPQHFGDGTRLSIL.

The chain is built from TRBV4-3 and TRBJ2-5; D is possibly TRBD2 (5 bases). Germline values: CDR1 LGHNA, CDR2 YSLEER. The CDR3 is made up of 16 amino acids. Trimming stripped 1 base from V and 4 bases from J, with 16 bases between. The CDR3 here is CASSQAPGVGRETQYF. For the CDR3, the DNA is TGCGCCAGCAGCCAAGCCCCCGGAGTTGGGAGAGAGACCCAGTACTTC.

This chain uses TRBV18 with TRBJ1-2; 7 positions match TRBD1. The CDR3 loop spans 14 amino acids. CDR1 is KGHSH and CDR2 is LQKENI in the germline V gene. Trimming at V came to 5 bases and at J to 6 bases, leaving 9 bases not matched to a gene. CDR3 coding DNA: TGTGCCAGCTCAGCTGACAGGGAAGTCGATGGCTACACCTTC. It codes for CASSADREVDGYTF. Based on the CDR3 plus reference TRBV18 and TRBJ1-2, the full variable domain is NAGVMQNPRHLVRRRGQEARLRCSPMKGHSHVYWYRQLPEEGLKFMVYLQKENIIDESGMPKERFSAEFPKEGPSILRIQQVVRGDSAAYFCASSADREVDGYTFGSGTRLTVV.

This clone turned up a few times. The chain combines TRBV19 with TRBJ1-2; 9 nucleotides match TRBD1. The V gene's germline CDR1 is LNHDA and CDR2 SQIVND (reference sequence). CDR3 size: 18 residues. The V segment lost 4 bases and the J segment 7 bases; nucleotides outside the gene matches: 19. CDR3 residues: CASSKGAGTGLLSAGYTF. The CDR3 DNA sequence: TGTGCCAGTAGTAAGGGAGCCGGGACAGGGCTCCTTTCCGCTGGCTACACCTTC.

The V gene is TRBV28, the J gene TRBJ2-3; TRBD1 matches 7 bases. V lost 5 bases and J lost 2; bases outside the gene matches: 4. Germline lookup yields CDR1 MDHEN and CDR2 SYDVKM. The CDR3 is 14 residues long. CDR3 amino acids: CASSPTGATDTQYF. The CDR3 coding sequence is TGTGCCAGCAGTCCAACAGGGGCCACAGATACGCAGTATTTT. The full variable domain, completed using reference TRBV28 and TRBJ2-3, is DVKVTQSSRYLVKRTGEKVFLECVQDMDHENMFWYRQDPGLGLRLIYFSYDVKMKEKGDIPEGYSVSREKKERFSLILESASTNQTSMYLCASSPTGATDTQYFGPGTRLTVL.

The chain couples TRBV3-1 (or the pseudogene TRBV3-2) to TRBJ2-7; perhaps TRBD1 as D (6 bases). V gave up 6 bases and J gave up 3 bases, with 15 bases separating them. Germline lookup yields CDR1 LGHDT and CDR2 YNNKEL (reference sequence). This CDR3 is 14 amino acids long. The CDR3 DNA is TGTGCCAGCAGTCAATCTAGGGGGAGCTACGAGCAGTACTTC. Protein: CASSQSRGSYEQYF.

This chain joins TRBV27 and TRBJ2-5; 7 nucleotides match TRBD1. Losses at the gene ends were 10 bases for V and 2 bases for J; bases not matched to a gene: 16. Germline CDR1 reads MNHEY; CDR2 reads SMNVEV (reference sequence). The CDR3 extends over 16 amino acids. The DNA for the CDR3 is TGTGCCACCAAACCCGAACAGGGGCCCCGTCAAGAGACCCAGTACTTC. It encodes CATKPEQGPRQETQYF.

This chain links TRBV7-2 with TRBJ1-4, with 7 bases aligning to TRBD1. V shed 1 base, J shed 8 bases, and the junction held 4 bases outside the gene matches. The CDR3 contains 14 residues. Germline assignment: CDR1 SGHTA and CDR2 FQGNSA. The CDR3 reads CASSLGQGIEKLFF. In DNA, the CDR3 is TGTGCCAGCAGCTTAGGACAGGGAATCGAAAAACTGTTTTTT.

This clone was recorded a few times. CDR3 residues: CASSGRGNQPQHF. CDR3 DNA sequence: TGTGCCAGCTCAGGTCGGGGCAATCAGCCCCAGCATTTT. This chain links TRBV18 with TRBJ1-5; D gene unclear. The germline CDR1 and CDR2 sequences are KGHSH and LQKENI. The germline V and J ends were trimmed by 5 bases and 2 bases, with 7 bases remaining between them. The CDR3 is 13 residues long.

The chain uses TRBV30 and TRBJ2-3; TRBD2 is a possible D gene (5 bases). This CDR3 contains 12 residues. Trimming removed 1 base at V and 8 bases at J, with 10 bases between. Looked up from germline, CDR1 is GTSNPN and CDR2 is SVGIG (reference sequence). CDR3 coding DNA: TGTGCCTGGAGTGGGGTTGGAGGTACGCAGTATTTT. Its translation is CAWSGVGGTQYF. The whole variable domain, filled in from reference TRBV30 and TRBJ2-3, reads SQTIHQWPATLVQPVGSPLSLECTVEGTSNPNLYWYRQAAGRGLQLLFYSVGIGQISSEVPQNLSASRPQDRQFILSSKKLLLSDSGFYLCAWSGVGGTQYFGPGTRLTVL.

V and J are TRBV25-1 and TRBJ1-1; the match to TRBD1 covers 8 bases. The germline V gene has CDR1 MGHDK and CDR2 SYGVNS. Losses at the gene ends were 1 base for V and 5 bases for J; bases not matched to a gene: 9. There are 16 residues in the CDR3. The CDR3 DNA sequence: TGTGCCAGCAGTGAATTAGGACAGGGCAGGATTACTGAAGCTTTCTTT. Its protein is CASSELGQGRITEAFF.